One sample yielded the 28 T cell receptor beta chains listed below, sequenced in a study of blood T cell repertoires in COVID-19. Some clones are missing from TCRdb's copy, which holds only in-frame ones; the method was immunoSEQ multiplex PCR. The sample has 150,000 to 180,000 clones, about 90% seen once; the top ten hold roughly 0.51%. Specimen: peripheral blood. These receptor sequences come from a man in his fifties with acute or convalescent COVID-19.

The chain has TRBV5-1 and TRBJ2-3; 15 bases agree with TRBD2. With 0 bases clipped from V and 6 bases from J, the junction kept 2 bases outside the gene matches. This CDR3 has 16 residues. Germline loops: CDR1 SGHRS, CDR2 YFSETQ. The CDR3 loop is CASSLGTSGGADTQYF. For the CDR3, the DNA is TGCGCCAGCAGCTTGGGGACTAGCGGGGGGGCGGATACGCAGTATTTT.

The chain has TRBV15 and TRBJ2-7; TRBD1 aligns across 7 bases. Germline CDR1 reads LNHNV; CDR2 reads YYDKDF (reference sequence). The CDR3 loop spans 15 amino acids. The V and J ends lost 0 bases and 6 bases, in that order; junction bases with no gene match: 8. The DNA for the CDR3 is TGTGCCACCAGCAGAGAGGGCAGGGGGACAAGCGAGCAGTACTTC. It is translated as CATSREGRGTSEQYF.

This chain links TRBV14 with TRBJ2-7, with 9 bases matching TRBD1. CDR3 length equals 15 residues. The J segment lost 1 base and the V segment lost 2 bases, leaving 3 bases of the junction unmatched. Germline CDR1 is SGHDN and CDR2 is FVKESK. The DNA of the CDR3 is TGTGCCAGCAGCCAAAGGGGGACAGGGTCCTACGAGCAGTACTTC. Its protein product is CASSQRGTGSYEQYF.

On this clone itself: This same CDR3 is encoded by further DNA sequences in the sample. V and J are TRBV9 and TRBJ2-1, with 8 bases that match TRBD1. Germline values: CDR1 SGDLS, CDR2 YYNGEE. The CDR3 has 15 residues. The ends lost 2 bases at V and 8 bases at J; junction bases unmatched: 9. The CDR3, as DNA: TGTGCCAGCAGCGTCGGCAGGGGGCGCATCGATGAGCAGTTCTTC. Translating gives CASSVGRGRIDEQFF.

V gene TRBV4-3 combines with J gene TRBJ2-3; 13 bases are shared with TRBD2. CDR3 length: 18 amino acids. Germline V CDR1 and CDR2: LGHNA, YSLEER. Trimming at V came to 1 base and at J to 0 bases, leaving 4 bases not matched to a gene. CDR3 nucleotide sequence: TGCGCCAGCAGCCAAGGGACTAGCGGGGGACGTAGCACAGATACGCAGTATTTT. This encodes CASSQGTSGGRSTDTQYF.

V usage is TRBV4-2 and J usage is TRBJ1-4, with D possibly being TRBD1 (6 bases). Germline V lookup: CDR1 LGHNA, CDR2 YNFKEQ. This CDR3 has 14 residues. V was clipped by 2 bases and J by 7 bases, with 11 bases between them. CDR3: CASSQRTGSEKLFF. For the CDR3, the DNA is TGTGCCAGCAGCCAACGAACAGGGAGTGAAAAACTGTTTTTT.

The chain uses TRBV4-2 and TRBJ2-3, with 9 positions matching TRBD1. V was clipped by 0 bases and J by 3 bases; unmatched bases: 7. This CDR3 is 17 amino acids long. Germline assignment: CDR1 LGHNA and CDR2 YNFKEQ. For the CDR3, the DNA is TGTGCCAGCAGCCAAGATATGGGACAGGGACATACAGATACGCAGTATTTT. Its protein product is CASSQDMGQGHTDTQYF.

The chain recombines TRBV7-2 with TRBJ2-7; TRBD2 matches at 11 bases. V lost 6 bases, J lost 2 bases, and 6 bases stayed unmatched. The CDR3 totals 15 residues. Germline values: CDR1 SGHTA, CDR2 FQGNSA. As DNA, the CDR3 is TGTGCCAGCAGAAGGACTAGCGGGTTCCCCTACGAGCAGTACTTC. This sequence encodes CASRRTSGFPYEQYF.

J is TRBJ1-2 and V is TRBV19; D is uncertain. The germline V gene encodes CDR1 LNHDA and CDR2 SQIVND (reference sequence). CDR3 length equals 12 residues. V lost 4 bases to trimming and J lost 3 bases, with 6 bases between them. The CDR3 nucleotides are TGTGCCAGTAGTAGCGGGGACTATGGCTACACCTTC. Amino acid sequence: CASSSGDYGYTF. Looking up the rest from reference TRBV19 and TRBJ1-2 gives the full variable domain: DGGITQSPKYLFRKEGQNVTLSCEQNLNHDAMYWYRQDPGQGLRLIYYSQIVNDFQKGDIAEGYSVSREKKESFPLTVTSAQKNPTAFYLCASSSGDYGYTFGSGTRLTVV.

This sequence joins TRBV6-5 and TRBJ2-1, with a possible D match to TRBD1 (7 bases). Germline loops: CDR1 MNHEY, CDR2 SVGAGI. The V and J ends lost 5 bases and 4 bases respectively, with 12 bases between them. CDR3 size: 14 residues. This CDR3 is CASSPRGEYNEQFF. Here the CDR3 DNA reads TGTGCCAGCAGTCCCAGGGGGGAATACAATGAGCAGTTCTTC.

The chain carries TRBV7-8 and TRBJ1-6; possibly TRBD1 for D (5 bases). Germline CDR1 reads SGHVS; CDR2 reads FQNEAQ. The CDR3 covers 17 residues. Deletions cut 1 base from V and 3 bases from J, with 13 bases between. The CDR3 loop reads CASSLGGGVHYNSPLHF. In DNA, the CDR3 is TGTGCCAGCAGCTTAGGGGGAGGGGTCCACTATAATTCACCCCTCCACTTT. The full variable domain, its missing parts supplied by reference TRBV7-8 and TRBJ1-6, is GAGVSQSPRYKVAKRGQDVALRCDPISGHVSLFWYQQALGQGPEFLTYFQNEAQLDKSGLPSDRFFAERPEGSVSTLKIQRTQQEDSAVYLCASSLGGGVHYNSPLHFGNGTRLTVT.

The V call is TRBV5-1, the J call TRBJ2-5; 10 bases agree with TRBD1. This CDR3 contains 15 residues. V shed 4 bases, J shed 5 bases, and the junction held 8 bases outside the gene matches. The V gene's germline CDR1 is SGHRS and CDR2 YFSETQ. The CDR3 DNA reads as TGCGCCAGCAGCGCAGGACAGGGGGGCCGGGAGACCCAGTACTTC. As protein: CASSAGQGGRETQYF. The variable domain in full, with the rest retrieved from reference TRBV5-1 and TRBJ2-5, is KAGVTQTPRYLIKTRGQQVTLSCSPISGHRSVSWYQQTPGQGLQFLFEYFSETQRNKGNFPGRFSGRQFSNSRSEMNVSTLELGDSALYLCASSAGQGGRETQYFGPGTRLLVL.

The chain combines TRBV18 with TRBJ1-1, with a possible D match to TRBD1 (5 bases). This CDR3 region has 15 residues. V was pared by 0 bases and J by 4 bases, with 12 bases between. Per the germline V gene, CDR1 is KGHSH and CDR2 is LQKENI. The CDR3 reads CASSPPGGETTEAFF. CDR3 sequence (DNA): TGTGCCAGCTCACCACCGGGGGGTGAGACCACTGAAGCTTTCTTT.

V usage is TRBV12-3 or TRBV12-4 and J usage is TRBJ2-2, with no clear D. CDR3 size: 11 residues. The V and J ends lost 6 bases and 4 bases respectively, with 3 bases between them. CDR3 loop: CASSRTGELFF. Written as DNA, the CDR3 is TGTGCCAGCAGCCGCACCGGGGAGCTGTTTTTT.

The CDR3 is CASSPTGRGGRNEQFF. In nucleotides, the CDR3 is TGTGCCAGCAGTCCCACCGGGCGGGGGGGTCGGAATGAGCAGTTCTTC. V gene TRBV28 combines with J gene TRBJ2-1, with 9 nucleotides matching TRBD2. The CDR3 is 16 amino acids. Looked up from germline, CDR1 is MDHEN and CDR2 is SYDVKM. J lost 7 bases, V lost 5 bases, and 12 bases had no gene match.

The chain carries TRBV19 and TRBJ1-2; the D gene is possibly TRBD1 (5 bases). CDR1 is LNHDA, CDR2 SQIVND, per germline (reference sequence). Deletions cut 7 bases from V and 5 bases from J, with 14 bases between. CDR3 length: 13 residues. CDR3 loop: CASTPGQPYGYTF. DNA of the CDR3: TGTGCCAGTACCCCTGGACAACCGTATGGCTACACCTTC.

V and J are TRBV11-2 and TRBJ2-7; D is perhaps TRBD2 (6 bases). This CDR3 is 15 amino acids long. Germline values: CDR1 SGHAT, CDR2 FQNNGV. Trimming cost V 1 base and J 2 bases, with 12 bases left between them. For the CDR3, the DNA is TGTGCCAGCAGCTTAGGTGGGAGCGGGCCCTACGAGCAGTACGTC. Its protein is CASSLGGSGPYEQYV.

J is TRBJ2-1 and V is TRBV10-2; D ambiguous. This CDR3 has 12 residues. From germline, CDR1 is WSHSY and CDR2 SAAADI. With 4 bases removed from V and 6 bases from J, the gap between germline ends came to 7 bases. CDR3 region: CASSVFRNEQFF. The CDR3 bases are TGCGCCAGCAGTGTATTTCGCAATGAGCAGTTCTTC.

This sequence joins TRBV6-6 and TRBJ1-5; 10 bases map to TRBD1. Germline assignment: CDR1 MNHNY and CDR2 SVGAGI (reference sequence). The CDR3 runs to 13 residues. V was pared by 8 bases and J by 7 bases, with 5 bases of the junction left unmatched. CDR3: CASGDRGVQPQHF. In nucleotides, the CDR3 is TGTGCCAGCGGGGACAGGGGCGTACAGCCCCAGCATTTT.

The CDR3 region is CSATPVGGNTEAFF. CDR3 sequence (DNA): TGCAGCGCCACCCCAGTGGGGGGGAACACTGAAGCTTTCTTT. The chain uses TRBV29-1 and TRBJ1-1, with a tentative D call TRBD1 (5 bases). V lost 7 bases, J lost 1 base, and 16 bases lay in between. Germline CDR1 SQVTM, CDR2 ANQGSEA. This CDR3 has 14 amino acids. The full variable domain, completed using reference TRBV29-1 and TRBJ1-1, is SAVISQKPSRDICQRGTSLTIQCQVDSQVTMMFWYRQQPGQSLTLIATANQGSEATYESGFVIDKFPISRPNLTFSTLTVSNMSPEDSSIYLCSATPVGGNTEAFFGQGTRLTVV.

Only one count was recorded for this clone. The chain combines TRBV6-5 with TRBJ1-5; D unresolved. V was pared by 2 bases and J by 9 bases, with 5 bases between. CDR1 and CDR2 from the germline V gene are MNHEY and SVGAGI. The CDR3 is 11 amino acids. The CDR3 spells CASSYRGPQHF. The CDR3 DNA reads TGTGCCAGCAGTTACCGAGGGCCCCAGCATTTT.

This chain connects TRBV19 to TRBJ1-5; TRBD1 agrees at 8 bases. V lost 6 bases, J lost 6 bases, and 7 bases stayed unmatched. Germline CDR1 is LNHDA and CDR2 is SQIVND (reference sequence). CDR3 length: 14 amino acids. The CDR3: CASRSLGQVQPQHF. CDR3 nucleotide sequence: TGTGCCAGTAGGTCGTTGGGACAGGTTCAGCCCCAGCATTTT.

The V and J genes are TRBV27 and TRBJ1-2; 11 bases are a match to TRBD1. Unmatched junction bases numbered 3, after V lost 2 bases and J lost 4 bases. The CDR3 is 15 amino acids. Looked up from germline, CDR1 is MNHEY and CDR2 is SMNVEV (reference sequence). The CDR3 sequence is CASSLMGQGGYGYTF. The DNA for the CDR3 is TGTGCCAGCAGTTTAATGGGACAGGGGGGCTATGGCTACACCTTC.

The rearrangement links TRBV28 to TRBJ1-1; 8 positions agree with TRBD1. Trimming removed 4 bases from V and 5 bases from J; junction bases left unmatched: 6. The CDR3 has 14 amino acids. Germline assignment: CDR1 MDHEN and CDR2 SYDVKM. The CDR3: CASSWTGRGTEAFF. The CDR3 nucleotides read TGTGCCAGCAGTTGGACAGGGAGAGGGACTGAAGCTTTCTTT. Filled out from reference TRBV28 and TRBJ1-1, the complete variable domain reads DVKVTQSSRYLVKRTGEKVFLECVQDMDHENMFWYRQDPGLGLRLIYFSYDVKMKEKGDIPEGYSVSREKKERFSLILESASTNQTSMYLCASSWTGRGTEAFFGQGTRLTVV.

The genes are TRBV7-3 and TRBJ2-1, with D possibly matching TRBD2 (5 bases). Germline V gives CDR1 SGHTA, CDR2 FQGTGA. Trimming took off 0 bases at V and 3 bases at J, with 12 bases between the two ends. The CDR3 is 16 residues long. CDR3 DNA sequence: TGTGCCAGCAGCTTAACGGCCCTAGCCGGCTACAATGAGCAGTTCTTC. This sequence encodes CASSLTALAGYNEQFF.

This clone was seen only once. In nucleotides, the CDR3 is TGTGCCACCAGCAGAGATATCGTCCGGAGGGGGAACACTGAAGCTTTCTTT. Protein: CATSRDIVRRGNTEAFF. This chain joins TRBV15 and TRBJ1-1, with D possibly TRBD1 on 5 matching bases. CDR3 size: 17 residues. The V end was cut by 0 bases, the J end by 1 base, with 15 bases between. CDR1 is LNHNV and CDR2 is YYDKDF in the germline V gene (reference sequence).

The chain combines TRBV24-1 with TRBJ2-2; possibly TRBD2 for D (6 bases). The CDR3 runs to 16 residues. Germline-derived CDR1 and CDR2 are KGHDR and SFDVKD. The V gene lost 1 base and the J gene lost 2 bases, with 10 bases spanning the gap. CDR3 in amino acids: CATSDFGTFNTGELFF. DNA of the CDR3: TGTGCCACCAGTGATTTCGGGACTTTCAACACCGGGGAGCTGTTTTTT.

This clone was observed once. V is TRBV11-2 and J is TRBJ2-1; the match to TRBD1 covers 7 bases. The CDR3 sequence is 17 residues long. V lost 6 bases and J lost 1; bases outside the gene matches: 12. Germline V lookup: CDR1 SGHAT, CDR2 FQNNGV. The CDR3 protein is CASREDRASGSYNEQFF. DNA of the CDR3: TGTGCCAGCAGGGAAGACAGGGCGTCTGGTTCCTACAATGAGCAGTTCTTC.